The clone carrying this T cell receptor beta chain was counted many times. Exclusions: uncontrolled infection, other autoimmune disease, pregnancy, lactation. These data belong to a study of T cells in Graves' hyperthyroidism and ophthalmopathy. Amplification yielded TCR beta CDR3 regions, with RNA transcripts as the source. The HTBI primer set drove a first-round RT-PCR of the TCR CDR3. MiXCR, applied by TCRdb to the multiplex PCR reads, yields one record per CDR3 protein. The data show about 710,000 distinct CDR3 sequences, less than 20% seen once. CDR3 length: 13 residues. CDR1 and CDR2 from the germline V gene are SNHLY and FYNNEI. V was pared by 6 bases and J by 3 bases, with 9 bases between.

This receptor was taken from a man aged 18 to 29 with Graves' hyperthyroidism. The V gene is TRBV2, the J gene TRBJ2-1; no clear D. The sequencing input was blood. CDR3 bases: TGTGCCAGCAGAGCCTCTAGCTACAATGAGCAGTTCTTC. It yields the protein CASRASSYNEQFF.